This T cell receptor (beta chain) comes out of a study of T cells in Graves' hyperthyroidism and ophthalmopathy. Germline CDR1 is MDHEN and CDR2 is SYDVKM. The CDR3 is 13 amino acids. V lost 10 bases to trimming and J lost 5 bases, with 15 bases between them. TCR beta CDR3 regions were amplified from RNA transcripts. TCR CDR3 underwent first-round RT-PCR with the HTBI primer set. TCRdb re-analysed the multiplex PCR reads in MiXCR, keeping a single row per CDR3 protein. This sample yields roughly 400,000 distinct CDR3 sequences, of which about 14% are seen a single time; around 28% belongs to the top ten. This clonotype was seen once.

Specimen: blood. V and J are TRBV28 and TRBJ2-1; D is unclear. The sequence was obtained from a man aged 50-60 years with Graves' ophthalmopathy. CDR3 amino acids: CATSLPRDNEQFF. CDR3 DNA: TGTGCCACCTCCCTCCCCCGTGACAATGAGCAGTTCTTC.